This T cell receptor beta chain comes out of a study of cytomegalovirus exposure and HLA in healthy donors. Overall study: The use of the same platform for the approximately 130 validation repertoires and the approximately 670 first-cohort repertoires was reported by a later analysis. Whole-study findings and limits: Generally TCR sequences proved uncommon, though certain public TCRs appeared in numerous donors.

Using immunoSEQ multiplex PCR, the repertoire was profiled, and TCRdb retains in-frame clones only, with some absent. In the table there are 150,000 to 200,000 clones, approximately 96% of which are singletons. An approximately 120-subject validation cohort, separate from the roughly 680-subject first cohort, supplied the donors. On this clone: Its target is not known.

Germline CDR1 reads SGHAT; CDR2 reads FQNNGV. Unmatched junction bases numbered 8, after V lost 1 base and J lost 3 bases. CDR3 length: 18 amino acids. The source is a woman under 30 in good health and CMV-seronegative. The sequenced sample consisted of PBMCs. The chain recombines TRBV11-2 with TRBJ2-5, with TRBD2 matching over 13 bases. Here the CDR3 reads CASSLVGGGTSGEETQYF. The CDR3 nucleotides are TGTGCCAGCAGCTTAGTTGGGGGGGGGACTAGCGGGGAAGAGACCCAGTACTTC.